One sample yielded the 32 T cell receptor beta chains listed below, sequenced in a study of T cell repertoires in cytomegalovirus infection. Each CDR3 protein is one row after TCRdb ran MiXCR on the reads. The sample holds approximately 730,000 distinct CDR3 sequences, approximately 33% seen once. Their target antigens are unknown. The sequences come from cultured PBMCs, collected from culture after CMV antigen stimulation. The receptors shown here come from a human donor in good health (CMV status not recorded). Some clones in this sample may be carry-over from other donors' samples.

V and J are TRBV19 and TRBJ2-2, with a tentative D call TRBD2 (5 bases). Trimming removed 3 bases at V and 7 bases at J, with 9 bases between. The CDR3 is 13 residues long. Germline V CDR1 and CDR2: LNHDA, SQIVND (reference sequence). Here the CDR3 DNA reads TGTGCCAGTAGTATCTCGGCGGGCGGGGAGCTGTTTTTT. It encodes CASSISAGGELFF.

The chain combines TRBV20-1 with TRBJ1-5; tentative D call: TRBD1 (6 bases). The V end was cut by 1 base, the J end by 4 bases, with 14 bases between. Germline V gene lookup returns CDR1 DFQATT and CDR2 SNEGSKA (reference sequence). This CDR3 comprises 15 residues. CDR3 sequence: CSARGVGGRNQPQHF. CDR3 bases: TGCAGTGCTAGAGGGGTTGGGGGCAGGAATCAGCCCCAGCATTTT.

This clonotype was counted between two and nine times. The DNA of the CDR3 is TGTGCCAGCAGAACATCAGGATCCAAATCCTACGAGCAGTACTTC. This gives the protein CASRTSGSKSYEQYF. The V and J genes are TRBV6-1 and TRBJ2-7; no clear D gene. Germline V CDR1 and CDR2: MNHNS, SASEGT. V lost 6 bases and J lost 1, with 16 bases in between. CDR3 length: 15 amino acids.

In regard to this clonotype: Given a much more abundant clone one base away, this may be a read error. The gene calls are TRBV7-2 and TRBJ1-5, with TRBD1 identical over 7 bases. The CDR3 spans 13 residues. Germline CDR1 is SGHTA and CDR2 is FQGNSA. V was pared by 8 bases and J by 13 bases, with 14 bases of the junction left unmatched. The CDR3 DNA reads as TGTGCCAGCTGCTACCGACAGGGATCAGCTCAGCATTTT. This codes for CASCYRQGSAQHF.

This clonotype was seen a handful of times. The chain carries TRBV7-9 and TRBJ2-2, with 7 bases fitting TRBD1. Germline CDR1 and CDR2: SEHNR and FQNEAQ (reference sequence). J was trimmed by 6 bases and V by 6 bases; bases with no gene match: 4. This CDR3 region has 13 residues. The CDR3 nucleotides read TGTGCCAGCAGAACAGGGGTCTCCGGGGAGCTGTTTTTT. Amino acids: CASRTGVSGELFF.

The table lists this clonotype with a count of one. The chain is built from TRBV28 and TRBJ1-2, with D maybe TRBD1 (6 bases). From germline, CDR1 is MDHEN and CDR2 SYDVKM. The CDR3 extends over 12 amino acids. Trimming stripped 3 bases from V and 8 bases from J, with 10 bases between. CDR3 coding DNA: TGTGCCAGCAGTTTCGGACAGAGAGGCTACACCTTC. It encodes CASSFGQRGYTF.

The chain combines TRBV28 with TRBJ1-5; weak D call: TRBD1 (6 bases). V lost 7 bases, J lost 0 bases, and 13 bases lay in between. CDR3 length equals 15 residues. The germline V gene has CDR1 MDHEN and CDR2 SYDVKM. The CDR3 sequence: CASIYTGPSNQPQHF. The CDR3 DNA reads as TGTGCCAGCATCTATACAGGGCCTAGCAATCAGCCCCAGCATTTT. The whole variable domain, filled in from reference TRBV28 and TRBJ1-5, reads DVKVTQSSRYLVKRTGEKVFLECVQDMDHENMFWYRQDPGLGLRLIYFSYDVKMKEKGDIPEGYSVSREKKERFSLILESASTNQTSMYLCASIYTGPSNQPQHFGDGTRLSIL.

Turning to this clonotype: Germline and junction disagree at one end, which may indicate a read error. This chain connects TRBV19 to TRBJ2-5; 10 nucleotides match TRBD2. Germline V gene data show CDR1 as LNHDA and CDR2 as SQIVND (reference sequence). The CDR3 sequence is 15 residues long. The CDR3 loop reads CASSPLSGGAETRYF. The CDR3 DNA reads TGTGCCAGTAGCCCCTTGAGCGGGGGGGCAGAGACCCGGTACTTC.

The sample holds a few counts of this clonotype. The rearrangement links TRBV19 to TRBJ1-1; the match to TRBD1 covers 7 bases. The V gene end was trimmed by 5 bases and the J gene end by 1 base; junction bases not matched to a gene: 16. The germline V gene has CDR1 LNHDA and CDR2 SQIVND (reference sequence). This CDR3 comprises 18 residues. The CDR3 region has the DNA TGTGCCAGTAGTCCGTACGTAGGGACAGAAACAAGGAACACTGAAGCTTTCTTT. Amino acids: CASSPYVGTETRNTEAFF.

The CDR3 DNA is TGTGCCACCCGGCAAGGCTCCGGGACCCAGTACTTC. It yields the protein CATRQGSGTQYF. The chain recombines TRBV5-4 with TRBJ2-5; D is unresolved. In germline, CDR1 is SGHNT, CDR2 YYREEE (reference sequence). V gave up 9 bases and J gave up 7 bases, with 16 bases separating them. The CDR3 has 12 amino acids.

The V call is TRBV5-1, the J call TRBJ1-1; TRBD1 matches 8 bases. The CDR3 spans 14 residues. V was clipped by 4 bases and J by 2 bases; unmatched bases: 4. The germline V gene has CDR1 SGHRS and CDR2 YFSETQ. The CDR3 spells CASSKGTGNTEAFF. The DNA for the CDR3 is TGCGCCAGCAGCAAAGGGACAGGAAACACTGAAGCTTTCTTT.

This clonotype was seen only a few times. The rearrangement uses TRBV27 and TRBJ2-7; D is ambiguous. The CDR3 covers 13 residues. Deletions cut 6 bases from V and 3 bases from J, with 12 bases between. Germline CDR1 reads MNHEY; CDR2 reads SMNVEV (reference sequence). The CDR3 region is CASSPRALYEQYF. The CDR3 bases are TGTGCCAGCAGCCCAAGAGCTCTCTACGAGCAGTACTTC.

A few counts support this clonotype. This CDR3 is CASSLYSGGETDTQYF. In DNA, the CDR3 is TGTGCCAGCAGCTTATATTCGGGGGGGGAAACAGATACGCAGTATTTT. The J gene is TRBJ2-3, the V gene TRBV7-6, with 8 bases identical to TRBD2. The J segment lost 3 bases and the V segment lost 2 bases, leaving 7 bases of the junction unmatched. The length of the CDR3 is 16 residues. From germline, CDR1 is SGHVS and CDR2 FNYEAQ.

The chain couples TRBV5-4 to TRBJ2-3; no firm D call. V dropped 1 base and J dropped 3 bases, with 15 bases sitting between them. Germline loops: CDR1 SGHNT, CDR2 YYREEE (reference sequence). The CDR3 runs 16 residues. The CDR3 here is CASSLLVGIGTDTQYF. CDR3 nucleotides: TGTGCCAGCAGCTTGCTGGTGGGGATTGGGACAGATACGCAGTATTTT.

This chain links TRBV27 with TRBJ2-3; 7 bases agree with TRBD2. The germline gives CDR1 MNHEY, CDR2 SMNVEV (reference sequence). The CDR3 runs 16 residues. V shed 6 bases and J 2 bases; nucleotides not matched to a gene: 11. The CDR3 sequence: CASRPFKRLATDTQYF. The DNA of the CDR3 is TGTGCCAGCAGACCCTTCAAACGACTAGCCACAGATACGCAGTATTTT.

This clonotype showed up just once. The CDR3 protein is CASSLAGGLPGYGYTF. Here the CDR3 DNA reads TGCGCCAGCAGCTTGGCCGGGGGGCTGCCAGGATATGGCTACACCTTC. This chain joins TRBV5-1 and TRBJ1-2, with TRBD1 as a possible D gene (6 bases). V lost 0 bases to trimming and J lost 5 bases, with 17 bases between them. Germline lookup yields CDR1 SGHRS and CDR2 YFSETQ. This CDR3 has 16 amino acids.

In its sample, this clonotype was seen a few times. The chain uses TRBV7-2 and TRBJ2-5; tentatively, D is TRBD1 (5 bases). Trimming shortened V by 5 bases and J by 7 bases, and 8 bases separated the two germline ends. This CDR3 region has 11 residues. Germline lookup yields CDR1 SGHTA and CDR2 FQGNSA. CDR3 residues: CASSTQGTQYF. The CDR3 coding sequence is TGTGCCAGCAGCACCCAGGGGACCCAGTACTTC.

This clonotype has only a few counts. The rearrangement uses TRBV14 and TRBJ1-2, with D maybe TRBD1 (5 bases). The germline gives CDR1 SGHDN, CDR2 FVKESK. V was clipped by 4 bases and J by 4 bases, with 13 bases between them. This CDR3 has 14 amino acids. Here the CDR3 DNA reads TGTGCCAGCAGCCCTTCAGCAGGGATCTATGGCTACACCTTC. Amino acid sequence: CASSPSAGIYGYTF.

The J gene is TRBJ2-3, the V gene TRBV4-1, with D perhaps matching TRBD1 or TRBD2 (6 bases each). The CDR3 contains 18 residues. CDR1 is MGHRA, CDR2 YSYEKL, per germline. V shed 3 bases and J shed 2 bases, with 21 bases lying between them. The CDR3 here is CASSHQVRGTHFTDTQYF. The CDR3 DNA reads as TGCGCCAGCAGCCACCAAGTGAGGGGGACTCACTTCACAGATACGCAGTATTTT.

The chain is built from TRBV2 and TRBJ2-2; D ambiguous. The CDR3 contains 12 residues. The V and J ends lost 7 bases and 9 bases respectively, with 12 bases between them. Germline CDR1 SNHLY, CDR2 FYNNEI. CDR3 DNA sequence: TGTGCCAGCACCTTTAGTAGGTGGGAGCTGTTTTTT. Protein product: CASTFSRWELFF.

This clonotype was counted only a few times. At one end, the junction sequence differs from germline, possibly due to a read error. The chain is built from TRBV28 and TRBJ1-2; weak D call: TRBD1 (5 bases). Germline V CDR1 and CDR2: MDHEN, SYDVKM. There are 11 residues in the CDR3. The CDR3 sequence: CASSTLGQLRF. The CDR3, as DNA: TGTGCCAGCAGTACGCTAGGACAACTCCGCTTC.

This clonotype has ten or more counts. The J gene is TRBJ1-6, the V gene TRBV12-3 or TRBV12-4; D remains ambiguous. The V end was cut by 4 bases, the J end by 8 bases, with 6 bases between. The CDR3 runs 12 residues. As DNA, the CDR3 is TGTGCCAGCAGTTCCCCAGATTCACCCCTCCACTTT. This gives the protein CASSSPDSPLHF.

The chain couples TRBV6-2 or TRBV6-3 to TRBJ1-5, with D possibly being TRBD1 (6 bases). The ends were cut back, 2 bases at V and 2 bases at J, with 22 bases in the middle. The CDR3 covers 19 residues. Germline values: CDR1 MNHEY, CDR2 SVGEGT. The CDR3 DNA reads TGTGCCAGCAGTTACGAAGGGGTTTACAGGGCCCTTCGCAATCAGCCCCAGCATTTT. Its translation: CASSYEGVYRALRNQPQHF.

V is TRBV2 and J is TRBJ1-5, with 7 bases aligning to TRBD1. The CDR3 loop spans 13 amino acids. Germline V gene sequence: CDR1 SNHLY, CDR2 FYNNEI. Trimming cost V 7 bases and J 5 bases; bases outside gene matches: 5. In DNA form, the CDR3 reads TGTGCCAGCAAGCGTACAGGGGATCAGCCCCAGCATTTT. It specifies CASKRTGDQPQHF.

This clonotype showed up just a few times. J is TRBJ2-1 and V is TRBV6-2 or TRBV6-3; TRBD2 aligns across 12 bases. V dropped 6 bases and J dropped 7; count of bases not matched to a gene: 13. Germline lookup yields CDR1 MNHEY and CDR2 SVGEGT. This CDR3 region has 17 residues. The CDR3 is CASSYRGLAGFENEQFF. The DNA of the CDR3 is TGTGCCAGCAGCTACCGCGGACTAGCGGGGTTTGAGAATGAGCAGTTCTTC.

This chain links TRBV7-8 with TRBJ2-7; 13 bases agree with TRBD2. CDR1 is SGHVS and CDR2 is FQNEAQ in the germline V gene. The CDR3 has 16 residues. J was trimmed by 7 bases and V by 1 base; bases with no gene match: 7. This CDR3 reads CASSLGGLAGTREQYF. DNA of the CDR3: TGTGCCAGCAGCTTAGGGGGACTAGCGGGGACGCGGGAGCAGTACTTC.

This clonotype was counted between two and nine times. The chain's CDR3 is CASSLASGGFTDTQYF. In DNA, the CDR3 is TGTGCCAGCAGCTTAGCTAGCGGGGGGTTCACAGATACGCAGTATTTT. This rearrangement joins TRBV7-2 to TRBJ2-3; the match to TRBD2 covers 10 bases. J gave up 2 bases and V 0 bases, and 2 bases lay outside the gene matches. Germline V gives CDR1 SGHTA, CDR2 FQGNSA. The CDR3 totals 16 residues.

The chain joins TRBV5-6 to TRBJ1-1; 10 nucleotides agree with TRBD1. Trimming cost V 2 bases and J 6 bases; bases outside gene matches: 4. The CDR3 is made up of 14 amino acids. The germline V gene encodes CDR1 SGHDT and CDR2 YYEEEE. DNA for the CDR3: TGTGCCAGCAGCTTCCGGGACAGGGGTCCTGAAGCTTTCTTT. It encodes CASSFRDRGPEAFF. The variable domain in full, completed from reference TRBV5-6 and TRBJ1-1, reads DAGVTQSPTHLIKTRGQQVTLRCSPKSGHDTVSWYQQALGQGPQFIFQYYEEEERQRGNFPDRFSGHQFPNYSSELNVNALLLGDSALYLCASSFRDRGPEAFFGQGTRLTVV.

J is TRBJ1-4 and V is TRBV7-6; no reliable D call. CDR3 length: 14 residues. Looked up from germline, CDR1 is SGHVS and CDR2 is FNYEAQ. Trimming left V 1 base short and J 10 bases short, with 13 bases between. CDR3 nucleotide sequence: TGTGCCAGCAGCTTAGGCCACTCTTCGGGAAAACTGTTTTTT. This translates into CASSLGHSSGKLFF. The full variable domain, with the rest looked up from reference TRBV7-6 and TRBJ1-4, is GAGVSQSPRYKVTKRGQDVALRCDPISGHVSLYWYRQALGQGPEFLTYFNYEAQQDKSGLPNDRFSAERPEGSISTLTIQRTEQRDSAMYRCASSLGHSSGKLFFGSGTQLSVL.

The gene calls are TRBV7-9 and TRBJ1-6; D unresolved. CDR1 is SEHNR and CDR2 is FQNEAQ in the germline V gene (reference sequence). Trimming pared 2 bases from V and 8 bases from J, leaving 7 bases between. This CDR3 region has 13 residues. The CDR3 sequence: CASSLRRDSPLHF. The CDR3 DNA follows: TGTGCCAGCAGCTTACGGCGGGATTCACCCCTCCACTTT.

There are a few counts of this clonotype. The V call is TRBV7-2, the J call TRBJ1-5; a possible D gene is TRBD1 (6 bases). CDR1 and CDR2 from the germline V gene are SGHTA and FQGNSA. This CDR3 is 16 amino acids long. V lost 6 bases to trimming and J lost 1 base, with 16 bases between them. CDR3 bases: TGTGCCAGCAGTCGCTTCGGGAGGGGGAGCAATCAGCCCCAGCATTTT. As protein: CASSRFGRGSNQPQHF.

This chain uses TRBV6-6 with TRBJ1-2; D may be TRBD1 (5 bases). The ends were cut back, 2 bases at V and 5 bases at J, with 18 bases in the middle. The CDR3 has 16 amino acids. Looked up from germline, CDR1 is MNHNY and CDR2 is SVGAGI (reference sequence). In DNA, the CDR3 is TGTGCCAGCAGTTACCCTAGGGACCGAGACTTGTATGGCTACACCTTC. Translated: CASSYPRDRDLYGYTF.